The sequence of this T cell receptor beta chain was determined in a study of cytomegalovirus exposure and HLA in healthy donors (dated by TCRdb to 2016 to 2017). Background on the whole study: An earlier analysis of roughly 610 of the donors reported 276 Gb of sequence data and 117 million unique TCR beta sequences obtained from some 170 million T cells. About 300 gigabases of sequencing data and tens of millions of unique TCR sequences made up an early release that covered fewer than 650 HLA-typed donors. Of the 300 to 500 genotyped donors, 65% to 90% were placed in the genetic ancestry cluster associated with self-reported Caucasian donors. The study aimed to test whether signatures of past pathogen exposure could be identified by cataloging public T cell receptors. Using immunosequencing, the study profiled T cell repertoires from around 670 subjects and related those repertoires to cytomegalovirus serostatus. Besides the first cohort of 666 subjects, a separate validation cohort made up of over a hundred different subjects was used. The study combined high-throughput TCR immunosequencing, statistical association of individual TCRs with disease status, and machine learning to predict cytomegalovirus infection status. A later analysis re-examined previously published TCR beta repertoires from 500 to 700 donors and added high-resolution HLA genotyping to investigate patterns of TCR occurrence. Rather than drawing on any new phenotypic data, the later analysis identified candidate immune exposures from TCR beta sequences and the way those sequences occurred across donors. An earlier analysis of around 580 of the donors used high-throughput TCR beta sequencing to judge whether each TCR beta V gene segment behaved as functional or pseudogenic. Donor age, sex, ethnicity and CMV serostatus were compiled together with the repertoire data. Genome-wide SNP genotypes for about three fifths of the roughly 670 donors were used in a later genetic analysis, which treated that subset as a discovery cohort. All discovery cohort repertoires had been generated using a single sequencing platform. Both class I and class II loci were covered by HLA typing, at four-digit resolution. The number of typed donors differed by locus: roughly 620-630 for A, B, C, DRB1 and DQB1; approximately 540 for DQA1; 606 for DPA1; and some 470 for DPB1. Roughly 5 DR-DQ haplotypes were handled as single units for association and clustering, since linkage in the cohort was strong. Among 350 to 400 genotyped donors of the cohort, an average of approximately 250,000 unique TCR beta nucleotide sequences were sequenced per donor, roughly 20% of them non-productive.

Here V drops 7 bases and J drops 1 base, and the junction holds 9 bases not matched to any gene. Spanning cysteine to phenylalanine, the CDR3 consists of 15 amino acids. The kept DNA is CDR3 alone, 45 bases in frame from the first base. The CDR1 and CDR2 encoded by the germline V gene (reference sequence) are SEHNR and FQNEAQ. The cohort consisted of 600 to 700 healthy bone marrow donors. At the time of sampling, all cohort members were nominally healthy, though unrecorded immune exposures were likely present. The donor tested CMV seronegative, placing the donor among the 352 seronegative members of the cohort. A peripheral blood sample was collected from each donor, and TCR beta sequencing was performed on peripheral blood mononuclear cells. The Qiagen DNeasy Blood Extraction Kit was used to extract genomic DNA from the blood cell samples. Regarding this clone: What antigen it recognizes has not been identified. No base quality values were provided; no much bigger clone lies one nucleotide off.

The library was built by means of the immunoSEQ multiplex PCR assay. For the multiplex PCR, a mixture combining 60 forward primers for TCR Vbeta segments and 13 reverse primers for TCR Jbeta segments was used. Amplification of the CDR3 region of rearranged TCR beta genes was performed with a multiplex PCR assay on genomic DNA. The amplified TCR beta libraries were sequenced on the Illumina HiSeq System as 87-base-pair reads. On the study's bioinformatics: Across the 670 or so repertoires, a later analysis counted approximately 83 million unique TCR beta chains, approximately 12 million of which were shared by at least two donors. Raw reads were error-corrected and collapsed into unique sequences with a nearest-neighbor algorithm that merged closely related sequences to remove PCR and sequencing errors. Alignment of CDR3 sequences to IMGT reference sequences was used to assign V, D and J gene segments. For a sequence to be retained, at least a six-nucleotide match to both a V gene segment and a J gene segment was required. Rearrangements were called productive when the CDR3 lacked stop codons and stayed in frame with V and J; all others were non-productive. CDR3 was defined according to IMGT convention as the region running from the second conserved V-encoded cysteine to the conserved J-encoded phenylalanine. In an earlier analysis of around 570 of the donors, sequences lacking an unambiguous match to a single V gene segment were excluded. In an earlier analysis of a few hundred of the donors, a V segment was called functional when productive rearrangements were above 56.7%, and segregating when the standard deviation between donors exceeded 5%. A statistical classification framework was developed to diagnose cytomegalovirus status using the catalog of TCR beta chain sequences. In a later analysis, V and J genes were assigned by comparing TCR nucleotide sequences against IMGT/GENE-DB human TR gene sequences. The TCRdist pipeline was used in a later analysis to assign CDR3 sequences and most-parsimonious VDJ recombination scenarios. A later analysis defined each TCR beta chain by its CDR3 amino acid sequence plus V-gene family, and excluded reads lacking a unique V-gene family. A later analysis removed 500 to 600 highly shared, low-generation-probability nucleotide sequences to deal with suspected cross-contamination and a sequencing artifact. In a later analysis, a clonal expansion index for each public chain was calculated from normalized within-repertoire ranks of inferred template counts. In a later analysis, generation probabilities were computed with a VDJ recombination model fitted to out-of-frame rearrangements, and the resulting probabilities were checked against IGoR. In a later analysis, hypergeometric tests were used to score TCR-TCR, TCR-HLA and TCR-CMV co-occurrence, with a repertoire-size bias correction applied to TCR pairs. False discovery rates were estimated in a later analysis by permuting HLA or CMV assignments 20 times. In a later analysis, co-occurring TCRs were grouped using DBSCAN, and TCRdist sequence similarity was added for clustering within HLA-allele-positive subsets. Repertoires with fewer than 30,000 or more than 120,000 public chains were left out of co-occurrence clustering, as were five repertoires with anomalous nucleotide sharing. The table comes from immuneACCESS by way of TCRdb, which keeps in-frame sequences with V and J called. Part of the clones is missing from these tables; in studies checked, under half for an unresolved V gene and the rest for unknown reasons. Clone size and V and J calls were adopted from that table, with D and trimming inferred from the DNA. The sample contains 200,000 or so clones, about 80% of them found a single time. The ten largest clones take up less than 3.5% of the sample.

Broader findings and caveats from the paper: A further reported finding was that TCR beta sequences accurately predicted the HLA-A and HLA-B alleles for most subjects in the first cohort. Roughly 17 rarely observed V segments, including chromosome 9 orphons, were excluded from the earlier analysis of almost 600 of the donors because counts were too low. Only TCR beta chains were sequenced in this cohort, and the absence of alpha or paired-chain data limited detectable features. Compared with the roughly 700-donor mean, donors in an Asian-associated ancestry cluster had fewer N-insertions in productive TCRs, according to a later genetic analysis. The study gave a list of 150 to 200 TCR beta chains associated with cytomegalovirus. In a later analysis, the rate of TCR association differed among HLA loci, with DRB1 alleles having the most associated TCRs and HLA-C alleles having the fewest. The classifier was reported to diagnose cytomegalovirus status with high specificity and sensitivity in both the original and validation cohorts. According to a later analysis, most CMV-associated TCR beta chains appeared to be HLA-restricted, and the HLA associations seemed to be driven largely by CMV exposure. When HLA alleles, especially DR and DQ, strongly co-occurred, attributing TCR associations to individual alleles was difficult. Across donors, most TCR sequences were observed very rarely, whereas some public TCRs were present in many individuals. Because HLA typing was missing for some donors at each locus, association tests included only the typed subset. Compared with equally common non-associated chains, HLA-associated TCR beta chains in a later analysis were more clonally expanded and had lower generation probabilities. Broadly in line with IMGT annotations, most TCR beta V segments showed up in productive rearrangements about 87% or about 30% of the time in an earlier analysis of a few hundred of the donors. Presence/absence analyses assumed roughly uniform sequencing depth across donors, an assumption that may not hold. In a later analysis, around 17,000 TCR beta sequences were associated with specific HLA alleles at a false discovery rate of 0.05. Linkage disequilibrium might explain the correlated functional status among segregating V segments, but an unknown experimental factor could not be ruled out. Immune exposure information for the cohort was limited to CMV serostatus. Some IMGT-functional V segments, including TRBV6-2 and TRBV6-3, could not be distinguished by the 87-base-pair reads and were therefore excluded. In a later analysis, several top co-occurrence clusters were reported to appear linked to parvovirus B19, influenza, CMV and Epstein-Barr virus. In a later genetic analysis, a missense DCLRE1C variant was associated with V-gene and J-gene trimming of TCR beta chains, and the association was replicated in an independent cohort. It was suggested by the authors that the approach could potentially be generalized to other disease states and immunological phenotypes. Three of the identified cytomegalovirus-associated TCR beta chains were confirmed in vitro to be specific for cytomegalovirus antigens. A cluster of highly shared sequence variants was judged likely to be a technical artifact of the sequencing pipeline.

Sequencing was carried out using PBMCs. This receptor was identified in a woman in her thirties in good health and CMV-seronegative. The chain is made from TRBV7-9 and TRBJ1-2; 7 middle bases align to TRBD1. The DNA reads TGTGCCAGCACCCCACCGGGACAGAGTAACTATGGCTACACCTTC. Its amino acids are CASTPPGQSNYGYTF.